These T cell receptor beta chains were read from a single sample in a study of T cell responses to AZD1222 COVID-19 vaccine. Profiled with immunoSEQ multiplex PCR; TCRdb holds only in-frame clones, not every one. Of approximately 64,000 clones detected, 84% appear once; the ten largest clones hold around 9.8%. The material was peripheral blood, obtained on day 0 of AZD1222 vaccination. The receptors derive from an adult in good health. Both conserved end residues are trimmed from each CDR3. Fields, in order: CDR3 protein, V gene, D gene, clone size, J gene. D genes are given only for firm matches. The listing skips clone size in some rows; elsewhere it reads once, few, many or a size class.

CDR3 protein: ASSLGLGSEQY; V gene: TRBV5-1; D gene: .; clone size: .; J gene: TRBJ2-7
CDR3 protein: ASSKGQGYEQY; V gene: TRBV19; D gene: TRBD1; clone size: .; J gene: TRBJ2-7
CDR3 protein: AIKETANEKLF; V gene: TRBV10-3; D gene: .; clone size: .; J gene: TRBJ1-4
CDR3 protein: ASSPGPGTYSPLH; V gene: TRBV28; D gene: .; clone size: .; J gene: TRBJ1-6
CDR3 protein: ASSPTSGRDQPQH; V gene: TRBV28; D gene: .; clone size: .; J gene: TRBJ1-5
CDR3 protein: ASSTTADTQY; V gene: TRBV6-5; D gene: .; clone size: .; J gene: TRBJ2-3
CDR3 protein: ASSDPGPQGGQPQH; V gene: TRBV6-4; D gene: .; clone size: .; J gene: TRBJ1-5
CDR3 protein: ASSSSGGNTGELF; V gene: TRBV7-9; D gene: .; clone size: .; J gene: TRBJ2-2
CDR3 protein: ASSLPSLPEAF; V gene: TRBV28; D gene: .; clone size: .; J gene: TRBJ1-1
CDR3 protein: ASSVDPSRETQY; V gene: TRBV9; D gene: .; clone size: .; J gene: TRBJ2-5
CDR3 protein: ASSPEGGHDSGNTIY; V gene: TRBV5-8; D gene: .; clone size: .; J gene: TRBJ1-3
CDR3 protein: ATSDLRVGTGELF; V gene: TRBV24-1; D gene: .; clone size: once; J gene: TRBJ2-2
CDR3 protein: AREEQY; V gene: TRBV19; D gene: .; clone size: .; J gene: TRBJ2-7
CDR3 protein: ASSLDPNTEAF; V gene: TRBV5-1; D gene: .; clone size: .; J gene: TRBJ1-1
CDR3 protein: ASSPASNQPQH; V gene: TRBV18; D gene: .; clone size: few; J gene: TRBJ1-5
CDR3 protein: ATSDPGQGVSEQF; V gene: TRBV24-1; D gene: TRBD1; clone size: .; J gene: TRBJ2-1
CDR3 protein: ASRPTRNTEAF; V gene: TRBV6-5; D gene: .; clone size: .; J gene: TRBJ1-1
CDR3 protein: ASSVGSGGANEQF; V gene: TRBV2; D gene: TRBD2; clone size: few; J gene: TRBJ2-1
CDR3 protein: ASSLDRGGSYNSPLH; V gene: TRBV5-1; D gene: TRBD1; clone size: few; J gene: TRBJ1-6
CDR3 protein: SVSRNGPTNTGELF; V gene: TRBV29-1; D gene: .; clone size: .; J gene: TRBJ2-2
CDR3 protein: ASRGRLGQRKGPAEAF; V gene: TRBV10-1; D gene: .; clone size: few; J gene: TRBJ1-1
CDR3 protein: ASSESQGSGWADTQY; V gene: TRBV10-2; D gene: TRBD2; clone size: .; J gene: TRBJ2-3
CDR3 protein: ASRPTGGNEQY; V gene: TRBV3-1/TRBV3-2; D gene: .; clone size: .; J gene: TRBJ2-7
CDR3 protein: ASSPLYEQY; V gene: TRBV7-9; D gene: .; clone size: .; J gene: TRBJ2-7
CDR3 protein: ASSSARGGTEAF; V gene: TRBV13; D gene: .; clone size: .; J gene: TRBJ1-1
CDR3 protein: AITAQGATEAF; V gene: TRBV10-3; D gene: TRBD1; clone size: .; J gene: TRBJ1-1
CDR3 protein: ASSARDSDGYT; V gene: TRBV18; D gene: TRBD1; clone size: .; J gene: TRBJ1-2
CDR3 protein: ASSFFSGGAIGGYT; V gene: TRBV5-5; D gene: .; clone size: .; J gene: TRBJ1-2
CDR3 protein: ASSLIMDTQY; V gene: TRBV5-6; D gene: .; clone size: .; J gene: TRBJ2-3
CDR3 protein: ASSGIGGELF; V gene: TRBV6-4; D gene: .; clone size: .; J gene: TRBJ2-2
CDR3 protein: ASSRLAGASYEQY; V gene: TRBV6-2/TRBV6-3; D gene: TRBD2; clone size: .; J gene: TRBJ2-7
CDR3 protein: ASSPTPVAEQY; V gene: TRBV18; D gene: .; clone size: few; J gene: TRBJ2-4
CDR3 protein: ASSPTQRGEKLF; V gene: TRBV3-1/TRBV3-2; D gene: .; clone size: .; J gene: TRBJ1-4
CDR3 protein: AWTEGSSGNTIY; V gene: TRBV30; D gene: .; clone size: .; J gene: TRBJ1-3
CDR3 protein: ASSKGQGYGYT; V gene: TRBV28; D gene: TRBD1; clone size: once; J gene: TRBJ1-2
CDR3 protein: ASSLDSGGAGDTQY; V gene: TRBV28; D gene: TRBD2; clone size: .; J gene: TRBJ2-3
CDR3 protein: ASRIAGGPLNEQF; V gene: TRBV6-5; D gene: TRBD2; clone size: few; J gene: TRBJ2-1
CDR3 protein: ASGNLRDYYGYT; V gene: TRBV19; D gene: .; clone size: .; J gene: TRBJ1-2
CDR3 protein: ASSGGSKETQY; V gene: TRBV5-6; D gene: .; clone size: .; J gene: TRBJ2-5
CDR3 protein: ASSINRDSYGYT; V gene: TRBV19; D gene: TRBD1; clone size: once; J gene: TRBJ1-2
CDR3 protein: ASSLVLGNNSPLH; V gene: TRBV11-2; D gene: .; clone size: .; J gene: TRBJ1-6
CDR3 protein: ASSVSGQGRNEQF; V gene: TRBV10-2; D gene: TRBD1; clone size: .; J gene: TRBJ2-1
CDR3 protein: ASGQASNQPQH; V gene: TRBV28; D gene: TRBD1; clone size: .; J gene: TRBJ1-5
CDR3 protein: ASSQGLGESGELF; V gene: TRBV4-2; D gene: .; clone size: medium-sized; J gene: TRBJ2-2
CDR3 protein: ASSPELGTGIRGNTIY; V gene: TRBV19; D gene: TRBD1; clone size: .; J gene: TRBJ1-3
CDR3 protein: ASSHPGTGGIKPQH; V gene: TRBV23-1; D gene: TRBD1; clone size: few; J gene: TRBJ1-5
CDR3 protein: ASSLAANYGYT; V gene: TRBV11-2; D gene: .; clone size: .; J gene: TRBJ1-2
CDR3 protein: ASADRQGGYGYT; V gene: TRBV19; D gene: TRBD1; clone size: .; J gene: TRBJ1-2
CDR3 protein: ASSVRVSGLF; V gene: TRBV2; D gene: .; clone size: .; J gene: TRBJ1-4
CDR3 protein: ASSLAVLSSYNEQF; V gene: TRBV5-1; D gene: .; clone size: .; J gene: TRBJ2-1
CDR3 protein: ASYGSRANTGELF; V gene: TRBV6-5; D gene: .; clone size: .; J gene: TRBJ2-2
CDR3 protein: AWEQGYETQY; V gene: TRBV30; D gene: .; clone size: .; J gene: TRBJ2-5
CDR3 protein: ASGLDRGDEQF; V gene: TRBV7-3; D gene: TRBD1; clone size: .; J gene: TRBJ2-1
CDR3 protein: AWSLFGMGNQPQH; V gene: TRBV30; D gene: .; clone size: .; J gene: TRBJ1-5
CDR3 protein: ASSLGTLHQETQY; V gene: TRBV28; D gene: .; clone size: .; J gene: TRBJ2-5
CDR3 protein: ASSQDMGVVRGNQPQH; V gene: TRBV3-1/TRBV3-2; D gene: .; clone size: .; J gene: TRBJ1-5
CDR3 protein: AWREGFKISGYT; V gene: TRBV30; D gene: .; clone size: .; J gene: TRBJ1-2